A selection of T cell receptor beta chains follows, all from one sample in a study of PD-1 blockade in mismatch repair-deficient tumors. Clones were sequenced by immunoSEQ multiplex PCR, and TCRdb holds only the in-frame ones, with some missing. The table shows around 9,600 clones, with roughly 87% occurring only once. Their target antigens are unknown. Sequences were derived from cells cultured in vitro, sampled from a patient treated with pembrolizumab. The origin of the receptors is an adult with mismatch repair-deficient cancer. The CDR3 runs from the conserved cysteine through the conserved F or W. The order of the fields is CDR3 DNA, CDR3 protein, J gene, V gene, D gene, clone size. The D gene is left open where the match is weak. Not every row has a clone size; where given, it reads once, few, many or a size class.

DNA: TGTGCCAGCAGCGAGACCGGGACAGGGGGAGCTTCACCCCTCCACTTT; CDR3: CASSETGTGGASPLHF; J: TRBJ1-6; V: TRBV9; D: TRBD1; size: few
DNA: TGCAGCGTTGAAGAGTACAGGTCTAACTATGGCTACACCTTC; CDR3: CSVEEYRSNYGYTF; J: TRBJ1-2; V: TRBV29-1; D: .; size: .
DNA: TGTGCCAGCAGGAGGGACGGCGGGTTCGCTGAAGCTTTCTTT; CDR3: CASRRDGGFAEAFF; J: TRBJ1-1; V: TRBV6-5; D: .; size: .
DNA: TGTGCCAGCAGCTTATTACTAGCGGGTAGCACCGGGGAGCTGTTTTTT; CDR3: CASSLLLAGSTGELFF; J: TRBJ2-2; V: TRBV5-6; D: TRBD2; size: .
DNA: TGTGCCAGCCTACTACAGGGTTCCTCTGGGGCCAACGTCCTGACTTTC; CDR3: CASLLQGSSGANVLTF; J: TRBJ2-6; V: TRBV28; D: .; size: .
DNA: TGTGCCAGCAGTCCTAGCGGGCTTATTACCCTCGAGCAGTACTTC; CDR3: CASSPSGLITLEQYF; J: TRBJ2-7; V: TRBV27; D: TRBD2; size: .
DNA: TGCGCCAGCAGTGAGATTGTTAGCGGACCAGCCTACGAGCAGTACTTC; CDR3: CASSEIVSGPAYEQYF; J: TRBJ2-7; V: TRBV10-2; D: .; size: .
DNA: TGTGCCAGCAGCGTTCGACTAGCTCCAGATACGCAGTATTTT; CDR3: CASSVRLAPDTQYF; J: TRBJ2-3; V: TRBV9; D: TRBD2; size: .
DNA: TGTGCCAGCACCAATGCAGCGGCATACACAGATACGCAGTATTTT; CDR3: CASTNAAAYTDTQYF; J: TRBJ2-3; V: TRBV28; D: .; size: .
DNA: TGTGCCAGCAGTGAAAGCGGGACAGGGGCCTACGAGCAGTACTTC; CDR3: CASSESGTGAYEQYF; J: TRBJ2-7; V: TRBV2; D: TRBD1; size: .
DNA: TGCGCCAGCAGCCCCATAGGGGGACTAGCTTCAAACGAGCAGTACTTC; CDR3: CASSPIGGLASNEQYF; J: TRBJ2-7; V: TRBV5-1; D: TRBD2; size: .
DNA: TGTGCCACCAGCGTCGGGACAGGGTATACCTACGAGCAGTACTTC; CDR3: CATSVGTGYTYEQYF; J: TRBJ2-7; V: TRBV15; D: TRBD1; size: few
DNA: TGTGCCTGGAGTGTCCAGCAGGGGATTAATGAAAAACTGTTTTTT; CDR3: CAWSVQQGINEKLFF; J: TRBJ1-4; V: TRBV30; D: .; size: .
DNA: TGTGCCAGCAGCAAATCAGGGTTCACCGGGGAGCTGTTTTTT; CDR3: CASSKSGFTGELFF; J: TRBJ2-2; V: TRBV21-1; D: .; size: .
DNA: TGTGCCAGCAGCTTAGAGGGGGGCCGGATAAGGGGCTACACCTTC; CDR3: CASSLEGGRIRGYTF; J: TRBJ1-2; V: TRBV7-8; D: .; size: .
DNA: TGCGCCAGCAGCTTGGCTGGAGGGAACTATAACGAGCAGTACTTC; CDR3: CASSLAGGNYNEQYF; J: TRBJ2-7; V: TRBV5-1; D: .; size: .
DNA: TGCGCCAGCAGCTTGGCCATGACGTCAGCTGAAGCTTTCTTT; CDR3: CASSLAMTSAEAFF; J: TRBJ1-1; V: TRBV5-1; D: .; size: .
DNA: TGTGCCAGCAGCACTCCAATGGGCCTCCCTCATCGGCAGTTCTTC; CDR3: CASSTPMGLPHRQFF; J: TRBJ2-1; V: TRBV21-1; D: .; size: once
DNA: TGTGCCAGCAGCTACGACAGGGGAAACTATGGCTACACCTTC; CDR3: CASSYDRGNYGYTF; J: TRBJ1-2; V: TRBV7-3; D: TRBD1; size: .
DNA: TGTGCCAGCAGTTATCTCCGGGACCGCCGCGACACCATATATTTT; CDR3: CASSYLRDRRDTIYF; J: TRBJ1-3; V: TRBV6-7; D: .; size: .
DNA: TGTGCCAGCAGTCCTGGACTTACTACTGCAACTAATGAAAAACTGTTTTTT; CDR3: CASSPGLTTATNEKLFF; J: TRBJ1-4; V: TRBV7-6; D: .; size: .
DNA: TGTGCCAGCAGCCCAGCGGGGGCTGGCACTGAAGCTTTCTTT; CDR3: CASSPAGAGTEAFF; J: TRBJ1-1; V: TRBV28; D: .; size: .
DNA: TGTGCCAGCAGCTTCAGCTCTGGGGCCAACGTCCTGACTTTC; CDR3: CASSFSSGANVLTF; J: TRBJ2-6; V: TRBV7-6; D: .; size: few
DNA: TGCGCCAGCAGCCATGGGAACAATGAGCAGTTCTTC; CDR3: CASSHGNNEQFF; J: TRBJ2-1; V: TRBV4-1; D: .; size: .
DNA: TGCGCCAGCAGCTTGGCCCCGACCTATGGCTACACCTTC; CDR3: CASSLAPTYGYTF; J: TRBJ1-2; V: TRBV5-1; D: .; size: .
DNA: TGTGCCAGCAGCTTAGGACAGAACACCGGGGAGCTGTTTTTT; CDR3: CASSLGQNTGELFF; J: TRBJ2-2; V: TRBV7-9; D: .; size: .
DNA: TGTGCCAGAAGCTTCGGAGCTCTAGCGGGAGGGACCAATGAGCAGTTCTTC; CDR3: CARSFGALAGGTNEQFF; J: TRBJ2-1; V: TRBV5-3; D: TRBD2; size: .
DNA: TGTGCCAGCAGCCCCCTCTCCCACACAGATACGCAGTATTTT; CDR3: CASSPLSHTDTQYF; J: TRBJ2-3; V: TRBV27; D: .; size: few
DNA: TGTGCCAGCTCACTCGGACTAGCGGGATCGGCCGAGCAGTACTTC; CDR3: CASSLGLAGSAEQYF; J: TRBJ2-7; V: TRBV18; D: TRBD2; size: .
DNA: TGTGCCAGCAGCTCCGTAGCGGGAGCTGAGACCCAGTACTTC; CDR3: CASSSVAGAETQYF; J: TRBJ2-5; V: TRBV5-6; D: TRBD2; size: .
DNA: TGTGCCAGCAGCTACACGGGACAGGGTGAGACCCAGTACTTC; CDR3: CASSYTGQGETQYF; J: TRBJ2-5; V: TRBV5-6; D: TRBD1; size: .
DNA: TGTGCCAGCAGTCGGGGACAGGTTAACTACGAGCAGTACTTC; CDR3: CASSRGQVNYEQYF; J: TRBJ2-7; V: TRBV27; D: TRBD1; size: .
DNA: TGCGCCAGCAGCCAAGGGCAACAGGTTGCCTACGAGCAGTACTTC; CDR3: CASSQGQQVAYEQYF; J: TRBJ2-7; V: TRBV4-1; D: .; size: few
DNA: TGTGCCAGTAGTATCCTCCCGGGACAGTATTACGAGCAGTACTTC; CDR3: CASSILPGQYYEQYF; J: TRBJ2-7; V: TRBV19; D: TRBD1; size: .
DNA: TGTGCCAGCAGCTTAGGTCCTAGCGCCGGGGAGCTGTTTTTT; CDR3: CASSLGPSAGELFF; J: TRBJ2-2; V: TRBV7-2; D: .; size: .
DNA: TGTGCCAGCAGATTACCTCTAGCGGGAGTTACCGAGCAGTACTTC; CDR3: CASRLPLAGVTEQYF; J: TRBJ2-7; V: TRBV28; D: TRBD2; size: .
DNA: TGCGCCAGCAGCTTGAATCCAGAATGGACCGGGGAGCTGTTTTTT; CDR3: CASSLNPEWTGELFF; J: TRBJ2-2; V: TRBV5-1; D: .; size: few
DNA: TGCGCCAGCAGCCCAGCAGGTAACGGGGCTTATGGCTACACCTTC; CDR3: CASSPAGNGAYGYTF; J: TRBJ1-2; V: TRBV4-1; D: .; size: once
DNA: TGTGCCAGCTCGCCTCAACAGGGGGGACGAGAGACCCAGTACTTC; CDR3: CASSPQQGGRETQYF; J: TRBJ2-5; V: TRBV18; D: TRBD1; size: .
DNA: TGTGCCAGCAGCCCAAGCCCCCTAGCGGGAGTTGCCGCCACATACTACGAGCAGTACTTC; CDR3: CASSPSPLAGVAATYYEQYF; J: TRBJ2-7; V: TRBV28; D: TRBD2; size: .
DNA: TGCAGTGCTCCCACTTACAATGAGCAGTTCTTC; CDR3: CSAPTYNEQFF; J: TRBJ2-1; V: TRBV20-1; D: .; size: .
DNA: TGCAGCGTTCACTACGGGTACAATGAGCAGTTCTTC; CDR3: CSVHYGYNEQFF; J: TRBJ2-1; V: TRBV29-1; D: .; size: .
DNA: TGCGCCAGCAGCTTGTTTGCTATGAACACTGAAGCTTTCTTT; CDR3: CASSLFAMNTEAFF; J: TRBJ1-1; V: TRBV5-1; D: .; size: .
DNA: TGTGCCAGTACAACCACAGGGTTATATGGCTACACCTTC; CDR3: CASTTTGLYGYTF; J: TRBJ1-2; V: TRBV27; D: .; size: .
DNA: TGTGCCAGCAGCGTAGGGACCTATGGCTACACCTTC; CDR3: CASSVGTYGYTF; J: TRBJ1-2; V: TRBV9; D: .; size: .
DNA: TGTGCCAGCAGTGTTGGGATGACAGGCGGTGGGATGAATGAAAAACTGTTTTTT; CDR3: CASSVGMTGGGMNEKLFF; J: TRBJ1-4; V: TRBV25-1; D: .; size: .
DNA: TGTGCCAGCAGCCCCACTAGCGGGACTCGTCTAGATACGCAGTATTTT; CDR3: CASSPTSGTRLDTQYF; J: TRBJ2-3; V: TRBV7-3; D: TRBD2; size: once
DNA: TGTGCCAGCAGTTCCTACCAGGGCATTAGCACTGAAGCTTTCTTT; CDR3: CASSSYQGISTEAFF; J: TRBJ1-1; V: TRBV28; D: .; size: .
DNA: TGTGCCAGCCTCCCGACTAGCGGGAGAGCAGATACGCAGTATTTT; CDR3: CASLPTSGRADTQYF; J: TRBJ2-3; V: TRBV2; D: TRBD2; size: once